One and the same sample provided the 21 T cell receptor beta chains below, sequenced in a study of T-cell memory formation after mild COVID-19 (dated by TCRdb to 2020 to 2023). Libraries were constructed by 5' RACE. Instrument on record: Illumina NovaSeq 6000. TCRdb trimmed public reads at Q25 via fastp, called clones via MiXCR and kept in-frame beta chains. Every CDR3 protein is listed once, alongside the most common genes and DNA of its rows. The table for this sample lists around 450,000 distinct CDR3 sequences; less than 25% of them were counted only once. The ten largest clones take up around 8.8% of the sample. Source material: PBMCs or a T cell subset sorted from them (not recorded which). Receptor source: an adult woman who had mild COVID-19 (a few samples of this study predate the infection). The sample titles of this study are shuffled in the database, so cell type and time point are left out; the donor was told from shared clones.

The J gene is TRBJ2-1, the V gene TRBV9, with TRBD2 matching 9 bases. V was pared by 4 bases and J by 6 bases, with 14 bases of the junction left unmatched. CDR1 is SGDLS, CDR2 YYNGEE, per germline. CDR3 size: 17 residues. The CDR3 loop reads CASSPPPFGGGANEQFF. DNA of the CDR3: TGTGCCAGCAGCCCTCCACCTTTTGGCGGGGGGGCCAATGAGCAGTTCTTC.

Only a few counts were recorded for this clonotype. The V call is TRBV5-1, the J call TRBJ2-2; D is unclear. CDR3 length: 15 amino acids. Germline lookup yields CDR1 SGHRS and CDR2 YFSETQ. V lost 3 bases, J lost 0 bases, and 9 bases lay in between. CDR3 sequence: CASSSDPTNTGELFF. The CDR3, as DNA: TGCGCCAGCAGCTCCGACCCCACGAACACCGGGGAGCTGTTTTTT.

This chain links TRBV29-1 with TRBJ2-3; a weak D match, TRBD2 (5 bases). V lost 7 bases to trimming and J lost 3 bases, with 11 bases between them. CDR3 length: 12 amino acids. Germline V gene lookup returns CDR1 SQVTM and CDR2 ANQGSEA. The CDR3 is CSGAGGTDTQYF. The CDR3 DNA sequence: TGCAGCGGGGCAGGAGGAACAGATACGCAGTATTTT.

This clonotype has just a few counts. The chain has TRBV5-1 and TRBJ1-1; D might be TRBD1 (5 bases). With 0 bases removed from V and 10 bases from J, the gap between germline ends came to 7 bases. There are 11 residues in the CDR3. The germline CDR1 and CDR2 sequences are SGHRS and YFSETQ. CDR3 nucleotide sequence: TGCGCCAGCAGCTTGGATGGGGGAGCTTTCTTT. Protein product: CASSLDGGAFF.

The J gene is TRBJ1-3, the V gene TRBV12-3 or TRBV12-4; 7 positions match TRBD1. With V trimmed by 5 bases and J by 0 bases, 7 bases remained unmatched. The CDR3 is 16 amino acids. Here the CDR3 DNA reads TGTGCCAGCAGTCGGCAGGGGGGGCTCTCTGGAAACACCATATATTTT. Translating gives CASSRQGGLSGNTIYF.

The chain carries TRBV7-8 and TRBJ2-5; 7 positions match TRBD2. This CDR3 has 16 residues. CDR1 and CDR2 from the germline V gene are SGHVS and FQNEAQ. Trimming removed 2 bases from V and 2 bases from J; junction bases left unmatched: 8. This chain's CDR3 is CASSLSPAGVQETQYF. The CDR3 region has the DNA TGTGCCAGCAGCTTAAGTCCCGCGGGGGTACAAGAGACCCAGTACTTC.

The chain carries TRBV12-3 or TRBV12-4 and TRBJ1-5; maybe TRBD1 (5 bases). This CDR3 comprises 14 residues. Trimming stripped 7 bases from V and 7 bases from J, with 17 bases between. This chain's CDR3 is CASTAAGDGQPQHF. CDR3 in DNA: TGTGCCAGCACCGCTGCGGGGGATGGCCAGCCCCAGCATTTT.

This clonotype has just one count. J is TRBJ1-1 and V is TRBV15; 7 bases fit TRBD1. The germline V gene encodes CDR1 LNHNV and CDR2 YYDKDF (reference sequence). The CDR3 is made up of 15 amino acids. The ends lost 3 bases at V and 0 bases at J; junction bases unmatched: 4. Written as DNA, the CDR3 is TGTGCCACCAGCAGTAGACAGGGAGTGAACACTGAAGCTTTCTTT. Amino acids: CATSSRQGVNTEAFF.

This rearrangement joins TRBV29-1 to TRBJ2-7; the D gene could be TRBD1 or TRBD2 (5 bases each). CDR1 and CDR2 (germline): SQVTM, ANQGSEA. Trimming took 4 bases from V and 5 from J, leaving 12 bases between them. The CDR3 is 12 residues long. CDR3 in amino acids: CSVGGRFHEQYF. CDR3 in DNA: TGCAGCGTTGGGGGACGCTTTCACGAGCAGTACTTC.

The rearrangement links TRBV9 to TRBJ2-1; TRBD2 matches 14 bases. V dropped 3 bases and J dropped 8; count of bases not matched to a gene: 7. The CDR3 loop spans 16 amino acids. Looked up from germline, CDR1 is SGDLS and CDR2 is YYNGEE. CDR3 sequence: CASSAGGGLAGDEQFF. CDR3 bases: TGTGCCAGCAGCGCCGGTGGGGGACTAGCGGGAGATGAGCAGTTCTTC.

This clonotype was detected ten times or more. This sequence joins TRBV9 and TRBJ2-3; D gene ambiguous. Germline V gene sequence: CDR1 SGDLS, CDR2 YYNGEE. V was cut by 4 bases and J by 2 bases, with 14 bases left in between. The CDR3 is 15 amino acids. The CDR3 DNA reads TGTGCCAGCAGCTATCAGACGCACCTCACAGATACGCAGTATTTT. It yields the protein CASSYQTHLTDTQYF.

The chain employs TRBV6-5 and TRBJ2-7; D may be TRBD1 (6 bases). Germline V lookup: CDR1 MNHEY, CDR2 SVGAGI. This CDR3 region has 15 residues. Trimming took off 8 bases at V and 3 bases at J, with 20 bases between the two ends. DNA for the CDR3: TGTGCCAGCGCTGCAGGGCCCCAGGGGAACTACGAGCAGTACTTC. This encodes CASAAGPQGNYEQYF.

This clonotype has more than one count but fewer than ten. The chain links TRBV7-2 to TRBJ1-1; 8 bases align to TRBD1. Germline V CDR1 and CDR2: SGHTA, FQGNSA. Trimming at V came to 7 bases and at J to 1 base, leaving 8 bases not matched to a gene. The CDR3 sequence is 15 residues long. CDR3 sequence reads: CASNLRGQKNTEAFF. The CDR3 coding sequence is TGTGCCAGCAACCTCAGGGGGCAAAAGAACACTGAAGCTTTCTTT. The variable domain in full, completed from reference TRBV7-2 and TRBJ1-1, reads GAGVSQSPSNKVTEKGKDVELRCDPISGHTALYWYRQSLGQGLEFLIYFQGNSAPDKSGLPSDRFSAERTGGSVSTLTIQRTQQEDSAVYLCASNLRGQKNTEAFFGQGTRLTVV.

The chain joins TRBV7-9 to TRBJ2-1; TRBD1 aligns across 9 bases. The V and J ends lost 5 bases and 8 bases, in that order; junction bases with no gene match: 4. The CDR3 has 13 amino acids. The germline V gene has CDR1 SEHNR and CDR2 FQNEAQ (reference sequence). CDR3 amino acids: CASSPRDRDEQFF. The CDR3 region has the DNA TGTGCCAGCAGCCCCCGGGACAGGGATGAGCAGTTCTTC.

The J gene is TRBJ2-3, the V gene TRBV5-6, with TRBD2 matching over 11 bases. Germline V CDR1 and CDR2: SGHDT, YYEEEE. With V trimmed by 4 bases and J by 3 bases, 7 bases remained unmatched. The CDR3 covers 16 residues. The CDR3 nucleotides read TGTGCCAGCAGCAAAACTAGCGGGAGTAGTACAGATACGCAGTATTTT. As protein: CASSKTSGSSTDTQYF.

V is TRBV20-1 and J is TRBJ2-1, with D hard to call. CDR3 size: 12 residues. In germline, CDR1 is DFQATT, CDR2 SNEGSKA (reference sequence). Trimming cost V 5 bases and J 6 bases, with 11 bases left between them. The CDR3 DNA follows: TGCAGTGCTCCCTTGGCGAGCAATGAGCAGTTCTTC. Amino acids: CSAPLASNEQFF.

The table lists this clonotype with a few counts. This chain connects TRBV12-3 or TRBV12-4 to TRBJ2-7, with D possibly matching TRBD2 (5 bases). The CDR3 runs to 13 residues. V lost 6 bases to trimming and J lost 2 bases, with 11 bases between them. This CDR3 reads CASRTTETYEQYF. The CDR3 coding sequence is TGTGCCAGCAGGACTACTGAGACCTACGAGCAGTACTTC.

This clonotype was seen more than once but under ten times. V usage is TRBV27 and J usage is TRBJ1-2; 7 bases map to TRBD1. Trimming at V came to 3 bases and at J to 6 bases, leaving 4 bases not matched to a gene. Germline-derived CDR1 and CDR2 are MNHEY and SMNVEV (reference sequence). The CDR3 length is 13 residues. The CDR3 reads CASSFTGDDGYTF. CDR3 nucleotides: TGTGCCAGCAGTTTTACAGGGGACGATGGCTACACCTTC.

This chain connects TRBV10-2 to TRBJ2-1, with D hard to call. This CDR3 has 12 amino acids. The germline V gene encodes CDR1 WSHSY and CDR2 SAAADI. V gave up 2 bases and J gave up 9 bases, with 8 bases separating them. Written as DNA, the CDR3 is TGCGCCAGCAGTGAGGGCGGCCGTGAGCAGTTCTTC. Translating gives CASSEGGREQFF.

This clonotype was found many times. V usage is TRBV7-8 and J usage is TRBJ2-2, with D perhaps TRBD2 (5 bases). The CDR3 runs to 16 residues. Germline values: CDR1 SGHVS, CDR2 FQNEAQ. The germline V and J ends were trimmed by 1 base and 2 bases, with 11 bases remaining between them. For the CDR3, the DNA is TGTGCCAGCAGCTTAGAGACACTAGACAACACCGGGGAGCTGTTTTTT. Amino acid sequence: CASSLETLDNTGELFF.

This clonotype was observed a few times. CDR3 sequence: CSVGAGADEQYF. The CDR3 region has the DNA TGCAGCGTGGGGGCGGGAGCCGACGAGCAGTACTTC. V and J are TRBV29-1 and TRBJ2-7; D is perhaps TRBD2 (7 bases). V was clipped by 6 bases and J by 5 bases, with 14 bases between them. There are 12 residues in the CDR3. Germline V CDR1 and CDR2: SQVTM, ANQGSEA.